These 20 T cell receptor beta chains originate from one sample sequenced in a study of cytomegalovirus exposure and HLA in healthy donors. PCR involved 60 Vbeta and 13 Jbeta primers. Data came from immunoSEQ multiplex PCR; TCRdb stores just in-frame clones and leaves some out. The table records approximately 53,000 clones, 77% of them present only once. Sequenced input: PBMCs. The source is a woman between 35 and 50 years old in good health and CMV-seropositive.

This clone occurred a few times. CDR3 region: CASSSQGEGDGNTIYF. As DNA, the CDR3 is TGTGCCAGCAGCTCACAGGGCGAGGGGGATGGAAACACCATATATTTT. The chain joins TRBV21-1 to TRBJ1-3; TRBD1, the table's D call, lacks a check against the DNA. TRBV21-1 is noted as a pseudogene. CDR3 length: 16 residues.

The CDR3 bases are TGTGCCAGCAGCCAATTACGGACTAGCGGTAGCACAGATACGCAGTATTTT. Its protein product is CASSQLRTSGSTDTQYF. The V and J genes are TRBV4-2 and TRBJ2-3, with TRBD2 matching over 10 bases. CDR1 is LGHNA, CDR2 YNFKEQ, per germline. V lost 2 bases, J lost 0 bases, and 5 bases stayed unmatched. The CDR3 totals 17 residues.

The chain has TRBV30 and TRBJ1-3; D possibly corresponds to TRBD1 (5 bases). CDR1 and CDR2 (germline): GTSNPN, SVGIG (reference sequence). Deletions cut 7 bases from V and 3 bases from J, with 13 bases between. The CDR3 extends over 13 amino acids. DNA for the CDR3: TGTGCCTCTCCGGGGGAGTTTGGAAACACCATATATTTT. Translated, it gives CASPGEFGNTIYF.

This chain connects TRBV19 to TRBJ1-1; D not resolved. Germline V gives CDR1 LNHDA, CDR2 SQIVND (reference sequence). Trimming shortened V by 7 bases and J by 2 bases, and 11 bases separated the two germline ends. This CDR3 is built from 13 residues. The CDR3 here is CASTARLNTEAFF. In DNA, the CDR3 is TGTGCCAGTACCGCTAGGTTAAACACTGAAGCTTTCTTT.

V and J are TRBV27 and TRBJ2-7; 7 bases map to TRBD1. The CDR3 is made up of 15 amino acids. The junction had 11 bases not matched to a gene; V was cut back by 6 bases and J by 3 bases. The germline V gene encodes CDR1 MNHEY and CDR2 SMNVEV (reference sequence). CDR3 loop: CASSTLTGTDYEQYF. The CDR3 DNA reads TGTGCCAGCAGCACCTTAACCGGGACAGACTACGAGCAGTACTTC.

The chain is built from TRBV5-6 and TRBJ2-6; D remains ambiguous. The V gene lost 1 base and the J gene lost 4 bases, with 9 bases spanning the gap. The CDR3 is made up of 15 amino acids. Per the germline V gene, CDR1 is SGHDT and CDR2 is YYEEEE. As DNA, the CDR3 is TGTGCCAGCAGCTTGAGAGGAAGCGGGGCCAACGTCCTGACTTTC. Residues: CASSLRGSGANVLTF.

V gene TRBV6-6 combines with J gene TRBJ1-6; 7 positions match TRBD1. CDR3 length equals 15 residues. The junction had 6 bases not matched to a gene; V was cut back by 7 bases and J by 3 bases. Per germline, CDR1 MNHNY and CDR2 SVGAGI (reference sequence). The chain's CDR3 is CASTTTGSYNSPLHF. In nucleotides, the CDR3 is TGTGCCAGCACGACGACAGGGAGCTATAATTCACCCCTCCACTTT.

V gene TRBV11-2 combines with J gene TRBJ2-7; TRBD1 aligns across 8 bases. The CDR3 runs to 14 residues. J was trimmed by 3 bases and V by 4 bases; bases with no gene match: 5. Germline V gene sequence: CDR1 SGHAT, CDR2 FQNNGV. The CDR3 protein is CASSSGQGRYEQYF. The DNA for the CDR3 is TGTGCCAGCAGCTCCGGACAGGGCCGCTACGAGCAGTACTTC.

The chain links TRBV27 to TRBJ2-1; 8 nucleotides line up with TRBD2. The CDR3 is 14 residues long. The V gene's germline CDR1 is MNHEY and CDR2 SMNVEV (reference sequence). V gave up 7 bases and J gave up 7 bases; unmatched junction bases: 9. In DNA form, the CDR3 reads TGTGCCAGCAAATCCCAGGGACTAGTGAATGAGCAGTTCTTC. Protein: CASKSQGLVNEQFF.

The V call is TRBV18, the J call TRBJ1-1, with a tentative D call TRBD1 (5 bases). CDR1 KGHSH and CDR2 LQKENI come from the germline V gene. Between the trimmed V and J ends, which lost 4 bases and 0 bases, there was a span of 12 bases. The CDR3 covers 15 residues. The CDR3: CASSHRTDLNTEAFF. CDR3 bases: TGTGCCAGCTCACACAGGACCGACTTGAACACTGAAGCTTTCTTT.

A remark on this clone: The junction and the germline gene differ at one end; a read error may be behind it. The gene calls are TRBV29-1 and TRBJ2-3; 7 bases line up with TRBD1. This CDR3 has 14 residues. Per the germline V gene, CDR1 is SQVTM and CDR2 is ANQGSEA. CDR3 bases: TGCAGCGTAGAAGGGGGCCGCGTTCCCGATACGCAGTATTTT. It is translated as CSVEGGRVPDTQYF.

This clone has only a few counts. V and J are TRBV4-2 and TRBJ2-2, with no clear D. With 0 bases removed from V and 4 bases from J, the gap between germline ends came to 15 bases. The CDR3 length is 17 residues. Germline V lookup: CDR1 LGHNA, CDR2 YNFKEQ. In nucleotides, the CDR3 is TGTGCCAGCAGCCAAGATGCGGATAGGCTGGGCACCGGGGAGCTGTTTTTT. This sequence encodes CASSQDADRLGTGELFF.

The chain couples TRBV4-1 to TRBJ1-2; 9 bases are shared with TRBD1. CDR1 and CDR2 (germline): MGHRA, YSYEKL. The CDR3 is made up of 15 amino acids. Trimming at V came to 8 bases and at J to 8 bases, leaving 15 bases not matched to a gene. The CDR3 DNA sequence: TGCGCCAGCGGGAAGGACAGGGGCGGTTCCTCCGGCTACACCTTC. Translation gives CASGKDRGGSSGYTF.

V usage is TRBV6-1 and J usage is TRBJ2-3, with 10 bases fitting TRBD2. The CDR3 spans 17 residues. CDR1 is MNHNS, CDR2 SASEGT, per germline. Trimming at V came to 4 bases and at J to 2 bases, leaving 9 bases not matched to a gene. In DNA form, the CDR3 reads TGTGCCAGCAGTGGGGAGGGAGCGGGGGGGATCACAGATACGCAGTATTTT. Its protein is CASSGEGAGGITDTQYF.

The J gene is TRBJ1-1, the V gene TRBV19; TRBD1 matches 8 bases. V lost 6 bases, J lost 2 bases, and 2 bases stayed unmatched. CDR3 length equals 13 residues. From germline, CDR1 is LNHDA and CDR2 SQIVND (reference sequence). The CDR3 reads CASSRGQNTEAFF. DNA for the CDR3: TGTGCCAGTAGCAGGGGGCAAAACACTGAAGCTTTCTTT.

The chain is built from TRBV28 and TRBJ1-2; no firm D call. The CDR3 contains 14 residues. Trimming removed 4 bases at V and 5 bases at J, with 14 bases between. Germline CDR1 is MDHEN and CDR2 is SYDVKM. CDR3 amino acids: CASSSGGEVYGYTF. CDR3 sequence (DNA): TGTGCCAGCAGTTCCGGCGGGGAGGTTTATGGCTACACCTTC.

The chain carries TRBV28 and TRBJ1-1; D is unclear. CDR3 length: 13 amino acids. Germline V gene data show CDR1 as MDHEN and CDR2 as SYDVKM. V gave up 2 bases and J gave up 0 bases, with 4 bases separating them. The CDR3 nucleotides read TGTGCCAGCAGTTTACTTCTGAACACTGAAGCTTTCTTT. Translation gives CASSLLLNTEAFF.

The rearrangement joins TRBV30 to TRBJ1-1; D not resolved. CDR3 length: 12 residues. In germline, CDR1 is GTSNPN, CDR2 SVGIG (reference sequence). Trimming took 3 bases from V and 2 from J, leaving 7 bases between them. The CDR3 sequence is CAWSPGNTEAFF. DNA for the CDR3: TGTGCCTGGAGCCCAGGTAACACTGAAGCTTTCTTT.

V usage is TRBV28 and J usage is TRBJ1-5; D is perhaps TRBD1 (5 bases). The V end was cut by 5 bases, the J end by 7 bases, with 18 bases between. This CDR3 is 15 amino acids long. Germline V lookup: CDR1 MDHEN, CDR2 SYDVKM. The CDR3 sequence is CASSPPRDWGQPQHF. CDR3 nucleotide sequence: TGTGCCAGCAGTCCACCACGGGACTGGGGACAGCCCCAGCATTTT.

The sample holds one count of this clone. The V call is TRBV28, the J call TRBJ1-1; D unresolved. Germline CDR1 reads MDHEN; CDR2 reads SYDVKM. V was pared by 8 bases and J by 0 bases, with 10 bases between. The CDR3 has 13 amino acids. This CDR3 reads CASVSDMNTEAFF. DNA of the CDR3: TGTGCCAGCGTTTCAGACATGAACACTGAAGCTTTCTTT. Variable domain in full (rest from reference TRBV28 and TRBJ1-1): DVKVTQSSRYLVKRTGEKVFLECVQDMDHENMFWYRQDPGLGLRLIYFSYDVKMKEKGDIPEGYSVSREKKERFSLILESASTNQTSMYLCASVSDMNTEAFFGQGTRLTVV.